Listed here are 9 T cell receptor beta chains from one sample, sequenced in a study of T-cell memory formation after mild COVID-19 (dated by TCRdb to 2020 to 2023). Receptors were amplified or captured by 5' RACE. These reads were obtained on an Illumina NovaSeq 6000. The raw public data were reprocessed by TCRdb itself: fastp quality trimming at Q25, MiXCR clonotype calling, in-frame beta chains only. Every CDR3 protein is listed once, alongside the most common genes and DNA of its rows. The sample contains approximately 480,000 distinct CDR3 sequences, over 15% of them found a single time. The biggest ten clones account for around an eighth of the sample. Input material: PBMCs or a T cell subset sorted from them (not recorded which). All receptors come from an adult woman who had mild COVID-19 (a few samples of this study predate the infection). The sample titles of this study are shuffled in the database, so cell type and time point are left out; the donor was told from shared clones.

The genes are TRBV9 and TRBJ2-7, with D maybe TRBD1 (6 bases). Germline V CDR1 and CDR2: SGDLS, YYNGEE. V was clipped by 1 base and J by 4 bases, with 15 bases between them. The CDR3 consists of 15 residues. The CDR3 DNA follows: TGTGCCAGCAGCGTAAGTCACAATCAGGGGTACGAGCAGTACTTC. Protein sequence: CASSVSHNQGYEQYF.

The V call is TRBV24-1, the J call TRBJ1-5; D is ambiguous. The CDR3 totals 15 residues. V lost 4 bases and J 7 bases, leaving 16 bases between the germline ends. In germline, CDR1 is KGHDR, CDR2 SFDVKD. The CDR3 loop reads CATSDVNGVDQPQHF. The CDR3 bases are TGTGCCACCAGTGACGTGAACGGGGTAGACCAGCCCCAGCATTTT.

This chain uses TRBV19 with TRBJ1-2; the D is unclear. Germline CDR1 LNHDA, CDR2 SQIVND (reference sequence). V lost 3 bases, J lost 6 bases, and 8 bases lay in between. The CDR3 totals 12 residues. CDR3 sequence reads: CASSIGGNGYTF. Written as DNA, the CDR3 is TGTGCCAGTAGTATCGGCGGAAATGGCTACACCTTC. Filled out from reference TRBV19 and TRBJ1-2, the complete variable domain reads DGGITQSPKYLFRKEGQNVTLSCEQNLNHDAMYWYRQDPGQGLRLIYYSQIVNDFQKGDIAEGYSVSREKKESFPLTVTSAQKNPTAFYLCASSIGGNGYTFGSGTRLTVV.

This clonotype showed up many times. This chain joins TRBV29-1 and TRBJ1-5; D remains unclear. Germline V gives CDR1 SQVTM, CDR2 ANQGSEA. The CDR3 contains 13 residues. V gave up 0 bases and J gave up 6 bases, with 9 bases separating them. For the CDR3, the DNA is TGCAGCGTTGAAGAGAACGAATTTCAGCCCCAGCATTTT. Protein: CSVEENEFQPQHF. The variable domain in full, completed from reference TRBV29-1 and TRBJ1-5, reads SAVISQKPSRDICQRGTSLTIQCQVDSQVTMMFWYRQQPGQSLTLIATANQGSEATYESGFVIDKFPISRPNLTFSTLTVSNMSPEDSSIYLCSVEENEFQPQHFGDGTRLSIL.

The J gene is TRBJ2-5, the V gene TRBV7-9; TRBD1 aligns across 9 bases. The CDR3 runs to 13 residues. Per germline, CDR1 SEHNR and CDR2 FQNEAQ (reference sequence). The junction had 9 bases not matched to a gene; V was cut back by 11 bases and J by 5 bases. The chain's CDR3 is CAVGTGKGETQYF. CDR3 sequence (DNA): TGTGCCGTCGGGACAGGGAAAGGGGAGACCCAGTACTTC.

The chain uses TRBV20-1 and TRBJ2-2; 12 bases fit TRBD2. CDR3 size: 16 residues. Trimming removed 5 bases from V and 0 bases from J; junction bases left unmatched: 4. The germline V gene encodes CDR1 DFQATT and CDR2 SNEGSKA (reference sequence). CDR3 protein: CSASGLAGANTGELFF. The CDR3 nucleotides read TGCAGTGCTTCGGGACTAGCGGGTGCGAACACCGGGGAGCTGTTTTTT.

This chain connects TRBV7-9 to TRBJ1-2; D perhaps matches TRBD1 (5 bases). The CDR3 is 16 amino acids. V lost 5 bases and J 6 bases, leaving 22 bases between the germline ends. Germline assignment: CDR1 SEHNR and CDR2 FQNEAQ (reference sequence). The CDR3 coding sequence is TGTGCCAGCAGCGCCCCTCTTGTATGGGGCTCGAATGGCTACACCTTC. Protein product: CASSAPLVWGSNGYTF.

J is TRBJ1-2 and V is TRBV27; weak D call: TRBD1 (5 bases). Per germline, CDR1 MNHEY and CDR2 SMNVEV (reference sequence). The V end was cut by 6 bases, the J end by 3 bases, with 14 bases between. The CDR3 contains 14 residues. CDR3 amino acids: CASSRLGRDYGYTF. CDR3 nucleotides: TGTGCCAGCAGCAGGCTGGGACGCGACTATGGCTACACCTTC.

The V call is TRBV12-3 or TRBV12-4, the J call TRBJ2-2, with D possibly TRBD2 on 7 matching bases. The CDR3 has 14 residues. Trimming stripped 6 bases from V and 6 bases from J, with 14 bases between. CDR3 protein: CASRLDSGAGELFF. As DNA, the CDR3 is TGTGCCAGCAGGCTGGACAGCGGGGCCGGGGAGCTGTTTTTT.